This T cell receptor beta chain was identified during a study of OX40 agonist ivuxolimab in advanced cancers. About the study: Ivuxolimab, an antibody that agonizes OX40 (CD134), was administered to the patients.

Trimming cost V 0 bases and J 6 bases; bases outside gene matches: 7. CDR1 is MNHEY and CDR2 is SVGAGI in the germline V gene. The CDR3 is 16 amino acids. Method: immunoSEQ multiplex PCR; TCRdb's copy keeps in-frame clones and lacks some. This table has about 15,000 clones, 70% appearing once. Sequenced here: CD4+ or CD8+ T cells sorted from blood, sampled in a trial of the OX40 agonist ivuxolimab. The chain uses TRBV6-5 and TRBJ1-3, with 8 bases that match TRBD1. This sequence was found in an adult with an advanced solid tumor such as melanoma, head and neck, liver or kidney cancer. In DNA form, the CDR3 reads TGTGCCAGCAGTTACTCCTCGGACAGGGTAGAAAACACCATATATTTT. Protein: CASSYSSDRVENTIYF.